These 28 T cell receptor beta chains share one sample of origin, sequenced in a study of control samples from healthy donors and cancer patients. The assay was immunoSEQ multiplex PCR, and TCRdb's table has in-frame clones only and misses some. In the table there are fewer than 200,000 clones, around 93% of which are singletons. Input material: blood. These receptors were collected from a woman aged 55-70 years in good health.

J is TRBJ1-5 and V is TRBV28, with a weak D call TRBD1 (6 bases). Trimming took 4 bases from V and 6 from J, leaving 22 bases between them. Germline V gene data show CDR1 as MDHEN and CDR2 as SYDVKM. The CDR3 totals 17 residues. The CDR3 here is CASSSVWRGQRGQPQHF. The CDR3 nucleotides read TGTGCCAGCAGTTCAGTGTGGCGGGGACAAAGGGGTCAGCCCCAGCATTTT.

The genes are TRBV2 and TRBJ1-3; no firm D call. The CDR3 spans 15 residues. V dropped 3 bases and J dropped 8 bases, with 17 bases sitting between them. In germline, CDR1 is SNHLY, CDR2 FYNNEI. CDR3 DNA sequence: TGTGCCAGCAGTGACGTGGCAGGCTTCGGAGACACCATATATTTT. Protein: CASSDVAGFGDTIYF.

The J gene is TRBJ1-1, the V gene TRBV11-2; the D gene is possibly TRBD1 (6 bases). CDR1 and CDR2 (germline): SGHAT, FQNNGV. V lost 6 bases and J lost 7, with 15 bases in between. This CDR3 region has 13 residues. In nucleotides, the CDR3 is TGTGCCAGCAGGCCGGCAGGGGAGGGTGAAGCTTTCTTT. Protein product: CASRPAGEGEAFF.

The chain links TRBV5-1 to TRBJ2-3; D is ambiguous. V was shortened by 1 base and J by 5 bases, with 14 bases between the two germline ends. Germline V gene data show CDR1 as SGHRS and CDR2 as YFSETQ. The CDR3 covers 15 residues. In DNA, the CDR3 is TGCGCCAGCAGCTTGAGACTTCCGGGTATAGATACGCAGTATTTT. It translates to CASSLRLPGIDTQYF.

The chain is built from TRBV5-1 and TRBJ2-3; TRBD1 matches at 9 bases. The germline CDR1 and CDR2 sequences are SGHRS and YFSETQ. V shed 4 bases, J shed 6 bases, and the junction held 9 bases outside the gene matches. The CDR3 sequence is 15 residues long. The CDR3 reads CASSKRQGVTDTQYF. The DNA of the CDR3 is TGCGCCAGCAGCAAACGACAGGGGGTGACGGATACGCAGTATTTT.

The chain employs TRBV4-3 and TRBJ1-4; D is perhaps TRBD1 (5 bases). The CDR3 sequence is 17 residues long. V shed 4 bases and J shed 3 bases, with 18 bases lying between them. Germline CDR1 reads LGHNA; CDR2 reads YSLEER. The CDR3 protein is CASSPGHRNIANEKLFF. CDR3 coding DNA: TGCGCCAGCAGCCCAGGGCACAGGAACATAGCTAATGAAAAACTGTTTTTT.

The CDR3: CASSFQEGQPQHF. The CDR3 DNA is TGTGCCAGTAGTTTCCAGGAAGGGCAGCCCCAGCATTTT. The chain recombines TRBV19 with TRBJ1-5, with D hard to call. The germline gives CDR1 LNHDA, CDR2 SQIVND (reference sequence). V shed 5 bases and J shed 7 bases, with 12 bases lying between them. The CDR3 runs 13 residues.

The gene calls are TRBV27 and TRBJ2-5; D might be TRBD1 or TRBD2, each matching 5 bases. The V gene's germline CDR1 is MNHEY and CDR2 SMNVEV (reference sequence). The V and J ends lost 6 bases and 5 bases respectively, with 13 bases between them. The CDR3 is 13 amino acids. The CDR3 here is CASSVGGRETQYF. The CDR3 nucleotides are TGTGCCAGCAGCGTTGGGGGTCGGGAGACCCAGTACTTC.

The V and J genes are TRBV5-6 and TRBJ1-2, with 12 positions matching TRBD1. V was clipped by 3 bases and J by 6 bases; unmatched bases: 6. From germline, CDR1 is SGHDT and CDR2 YYEEEE. The length of the CDR3 is 15 residues. CDR3 residues: CASSWDRGLKDGYTF. CDR3 sequence (DNA): TGTGCCAGCAGCTGGGACAGGGGGCTTAAAGATGGCTACACCTTC.

The rearrangement uses TRBV27 and TRBJ1-2; 7 bases are a match to TRBD1. The germline V gene has CDR1 MNHEY and CDR2 SMNVEV (reference sequence). V dropped 0 bases and J dropped 4; count of bases not matched to a gene: 5. There are 15 residues in the CDR3. The CDR3 DNA follows: TGTGCCAGCAGTTTATCTGGACAGGCGAGCTATGGCTACACCTTC. It encodes CASSLSGQASYGYTF.

The chain uses TRBV24-1 and TRBJ1-2, with D perhaps TRBD1 (6 bases). CDR1 KGHDR and CDR2 SFDVKD come from the germline V gene. This CDR3 spans 13 amino acids. Trimming took off 2 bases at V and 6 bases at J, with 9 bases between the two ends. CDR3 region: CATSDYKGDGYTF. The CDR3 coding sequence is TGTGCCACCAGTGATTATAAGGGGGATGGCTACACCTTC.

This clone was detected only once. The V gene is TRBV5-6, the J gene TRBJ2-4; 8 bases agree with TRBD1. In germline, CDR1 is SGHDT, CDR2 YYEEEE. V dropped 0 bases and J dropped 6; count of bases not matched to a gene: 2. The CDR3 is 14 residues long. The CDR3: CASSLAGQVNIQYF. The CDR3, as DNA: TGTGCCAGCAGCTTGGCGGGACAGGTAAACATTCAGTACTTC.

The chain has TRBV19 and TRBJ1-3, with D unclear. The CDR3 contains 14 residues. CDR1 is LNHDA and CDR2 is SQIVND in the germline V gene (reference sequence). V gave up 8 bases and J gave up 4 bases, with 15 bases separating them. CDR3 amino acids: CASEVAPLGNTIYF. CDR3 nucleotides: TGTGCCAGTGAAGTTGCCCCACTCGGAAACACCATATATTTT.

This chain joins TRBV27 and TRBJ2-1, with D tentatively TRBD1 or TRBD2 (5 bases each). Trimming took off 5 bases at V and 9 bases at J, with 23 bases between the two ends. Germline CDR1 and CDR2: MNHEY and SMNVEV (reference sequence). This CDR3 spans 16 amino acids. In DNA, the CDR3 is TGTGCCAGCAGTCTCCCCCGGGACCCGACGCAAGGTGAGCAGTTCTTC. It translates to CASSLPRDPTQGEQFF.

The rearrangement links TRBV11-2 to TRBJ1-2; 8 positions agree with TRBD1. CDR3 length: 14 amino acids. Germline V gene sequence: CDR1 SGHAT, CDR2 FQNNGV. After removal of 5 bases from V and 4 bases from J, the junction contained 6 bases not matched to a gene. The DNA for the CDR3 is TGTGCCAGCAGCACGGACAGGGTGGGCTATGGCTACACCTTC. Protein sequence: CASSTDRVGYGYTF. Supplemented by reference TRBV11-2 and TRBJ1-2, the full variable domain reads EAGVAQSPRYKIIEKRQSVAFWCNPISGHATLYWYQQILGQGPKLLIQFQNNGVVDDSQLPKDRFSAERLKGVDSTLKIQPAKLEDSAVYLCASSTDRVGYGYTFGSGTRLTVV.

The chain has TRBV14 and TRBJ2-2; possible D gene TRBD2, 5 bases. Germline CDR1 reads SGHDN; CDR2 reads FVKESK. The ends were cut back, 0 bases at V and 4 bases at J, with 15 bases in the middle. The CDR3 covers 17 residues. The CDR3 bases are TGTGCCAGCAGCCAAGAATCCATGAGGGTCCTCACCGGGGAGCTGTTTTTT. This sequence encodes CASSQESMRVLTGELFF.

The V gene is TRBV19, the J gene TRBJ1-5; the match to TRBD1 covers 7 bases. V was pared by 5 bases and J by 9 bases, with 10 bases of the junction left unmatched. The CDR3 consists of 14 residues. Germline V gene data show CDR1 as LNHDA and CDR2 as SQIVND (reference sequence). The CDR3 loop is CASSQGQPTGPQHF. The CDR3 DNA is TGTGCCAGTAGTCAGGGACAGCCAACGGGGCCCCAGCATTTT.

This chain uses TRBV29-1 with TRBJ1-1; D gene uncertain. Deletions cut 3 bases from V and 6 bases from J, with 11 bases between. This CDR3 comprises 12 residues. Germline values: CDR1 SQVTM, CDR2 ANQGSEA. The CDR3 nucleotides read TGCAGCGTTGAGAGGGTTGGGGCTGAAGCTTTCTTT. It codes for CSVERVGAEAFF.

The V and J genes are TRBV6-6 and TRBJ1-3; D might be TRBD1 (5 bases). The CDR3 runs to 14 residues. Germline V gene lookup returns CDR1 MNHNY and CDR2 SVGAGI (reference sequence). Trimming stripped 6 bases from V and 3 bases from J, with 12 bases between. This chain's CDR3 is CASSTTAGGNTIYF. The CDR3 nucleotides read TGTGCCAGCAGCACGACAGCGGGTGGAAACACCATATATTTT.

The CDR3 coding sequence is TGTGCCAGCAGTGCACGGGCCTTTCTGAACACTGAAGCTTTCTTT. Translated: CASSARAFLNTEAFF. The chain uses TRBV2 and TRBJ1-1; D ambiguous. The ends were cut back, 4 bases at V and 0 bases at J, with 12 bases in the middle. This CDR3 has 15 amino acids. The germline V gene encodes CDR1 SNHLY and CDR2 FYNNEI.

The rearrangement joins TRBV5-4 to TRBJ1-5; 7 nucleotides line up with TRBD1. The germline V gene has CDR1 SGHNT and CDR2 YYREEE (reference sequence). After removal of 3 bases from V and 7 bases from J, the junction contained 16 bases not matched to a gene. This CDR3 comprises 17 residues. The DNA for the CDR3 is TGTGCCAGCAGCTCCCAACCTCTTTTACAGGGGTACCAGCCCCAGCATTTT. It specifies CASSSQPLLQGYQPQHF.

V usage is TRBV2 and J usage is TRBJ2-7, with a possible D match to TRBD1 (6 bases). Between the trimmed V and J ends, which lost 2 bases and 2 bases, there was a span of 13 bases. The germline V gene has CDR1 SNHLY and CDR2 FYNNEI. The CDR3 covers 15 residues. The CDR3 DNA is TGTGCCAGCAGTGAAAATGGGGGCACGGCCTACGAGCAGTACTTC. Its translation is CASSENGGTAYEQYF.

The CDR3 here is CASSVVYSMPGYTF. The CDR3 DNA reads as TGTGCCAGCAGCGTCGTATACTCTATGCCCGGCTACACCTTC. The V call is TRBV9, the J call TRBJ1-2; D gene ambiguous. V lost 2 bases and J lost 8, with 16 bases in between. In germline, CDR1 is SGDLS, CDR2 YYNGEE. The CDR3 runs to 14 residues.

This chain links TRBV5-1 with TRBJ2-3; D may be TRBD2 (5 bases). The CDR3 covers 17 residues. Germline CDR1 reads SGHRS; CDR2 reads YFSETQ. V dropped 0 bases and J dropped 1 base, with 15 bases sitting between them. CDR3 DNA: TGCGCCAGCAGCTTGGTCCGGGGAGCGGAAGGCACAGATACGCAGTATTTT. Its protein is CASSLVRGAEGTDTQYF.

The chain carries TRBV7-2 and TRBJ1-4; possible D gene TRBD1, 6 bases. With 5 bases removed from V and 2 bases from J, the gap between germline ends came to 12 bases. The germline V gene has CDR1 SGHTA and CDR2 FQGNSA. The CDR3 consists of 15 residues. CDR3 nucleotide sequence: TGTGCCAGCAGCGAGGACAGTTCGACTAATGAAAAACTGTTTTTT. Its translation: CASSEDSSTNEKLFF.

This chain uses TRBV9 with TRBJ2-3; D perhaps matches TRBD2 (6 bases). In germline, CDR1 is SGDLS, CDR2 YYNGEE. The CDR3 extends over 14 amino acids. V lost 4 bases, J lost 2 bases, and 11 bases lay in between. The DNA for the CDR3 is TGTGCCAGCAGCTCCCGGACTAACACAGATACGCAGTATTTT. Its translation is CASSSRTNTDTQYF.

This rearrangement joins TRBV9 to TRBJ2-7; the match to TRBD1 covers 10 bases. The length of the CDR3 is 18 residues. The J segment lost 2 bases and the V segment lost 0 bases, leaving 11 bases of the junction unmatched. CDR1 is SGDLS and CDR2 is YYNGEE in the germline V gene. CDR3 nucleotide sequence: TGTGCCAGCAGCGTAGGCGCCGGGACAGGGGCCACAACCTACGAGCAGTACTTC. Its protein is CASSVGAGTGATTYEQYF.

J is TRBJ2-5 and V is TRBV5-6; D is possibly TRBD2 (5 bases). The CDR3 runs to 15 residues. Germline V CDR1 and CDR2: SGHDT, YYEEEE. The ends were cut back, 2 bases at V and 1 base at J, with 12 bases in the middle. CDR3 coding DNA: TGTGCCAGCAGCTTCCCTGGACTGTCCCAAGAGACCCAGTACTTC. Protein sequence: CASSFPGLSQETQYF.